The 13 T cell receptor beta chains below come from one sample, sequenced in a study of breast tumors, draining lymph nodes, adjacent tissues. Each CDR3 protein gets one entry after TCRdb re-called the multiplex PCR reads with MiXCR. The sample consists of about 25,000 distinct CDR3 sequences, roughly 20% of them appearing once. Source material: breast tumor tissue. These TCRs come from a female donor with breast cancer. Some clones in this sample may be carry-over from other donors' samples.

As to this clonotype: The junction departs from the called germline gene at one end, perhaps through a read error. The CDR3 DNA reads TGTGCCAGCAGTCTTACCAGCGGGAGCTCCTACAATGAGCAGCTCTTC. This translates into CASSLTSGSSYNEQLF. The rearrangement links TRBV2 to TRBJ2-1, with TRBD2 matching 8 bases. This CDR3 comprises 16 residues. Germline CDR1 SNHLY, CDR2 FYNNEI.

This clonotype was observed at least ten times. This sequence joins TRBV28 and TRBJ2-1, with D possibly matching TRBD2 (5 bases). The germline V and J ends were trimmed by 3 bases and 6 bases, with 6 bases remaining between them. CDR3 size: 12 residues. Germline V CDR1 and CDR2: MDHEN, SYDVKM. CDR3 nucleotides: TGTGCCAGCAGTTTCGAGGGCAATGAGCAGTTCTTC. This sequence encodes CASSFEGNEQFF.

This sequence joins TRBV2 and TRBJ1-6, with D possibly TRBD1 on 5 matching bases. CDR3 length: 12 amino acids. The germline CDR1 and CDR2 sequences are SNHLY and FYNNEI. V lost 6 bases to trimming and J lost 5 bases, with 5 bases between them. CDR3 sequence: CASRQDNSPLHF. CDR3 coding DNA: TGTGCCAGCAGACAGGATAATTCACCCCTCCACTTT.

This clonotype was detected ten times or more. The genes are TRBV19 and TRBJ1-5; D not resolved. The V end was cut by 2 bases, the J end by 4 bases, with 6 bases between. The CDR3 consists of 13 residues. Germline assignment: CDR1 LNHDA and CDR2 SQIVND (reference sequence). The CDR3 here is CASSIYVNQPQHF. Written as DNA, the CDR3 is TGTGCCAGTAGTATATACGTAAATCAGCCCCAGCATTTT.

This clonotype came up many times. The V and J genes are TRBV7-8 and TRBJ2-5; no reliable D call. The CDR3 loop spans 14 amino acids. Trimming removed 1 base at V and 1 base at J, with 7 bases between. Germline-derived CDR1 and CDR2 are SGHVS and FQNEAQ. DNA for the CDR3: TGTGCCAGCAGCTTAGAAGGCACCCAAGAGACCCAGTACTTC. Encoded protein: CASSLEGTQETQYF.

This clonotype was counted at least ten times. This rearrangement joins TRBV7-2 to TRBJ2-7; TRBD2 agrees at 10 bases. The CDR3 contains 15 residues. V was pared by 1 base and J by 3 bases, with 3 bases of the junction left unmatched. Germline values: CDR1 SGHTA, CDR2 FQGNSA. CDR3 bases: TGTGCCAGCAGCTTAGGGGCTAGCGGGAGCTACGAGCAGTACTTC. This translates into CASSLGASGSYEQYF.

The chain links TRBV7-8 to TRBJ2-7, with a tentative D call TRBD2 (5 bases). Trimming stripped 1 base from V and 6 bases from J, with 13 bases between. This CDR3 is built from 14 residues. Germline V CDR1 and CDR2: SGHVS, FQNEAQ. The CDR3 DNA is TGTGCCAGCAGCTTAGGAGGTAGCGTGTCCGAGCAGTACTTC. Translation gives CASSLGGSVSEQYF.

This clonotype has ten or more counts. The gene calls are TRBV7-9 and TRBJ2-1; TRBD2 agrees at 11 bases. Germline V gene data show CDR1 as SEHNR and CDR2 as FQNEAQ (reference sequence). V lost 4 bases to trimming and J lost 12 bases; unmatched junction nucleotides: 17. This CDR3 has 17 residues. CDR3 coding DNA: TGTGCCAGCAGCTCATCTATAGCGGGAGGGCCCAAGGTCGTGCAGTTCTTC. This translates into CASSSSIAGGPKVVQFF.

This clonotype was seen repeatedly, ten times or more. The chain recombines TRBV6-5 with TRBJ1-2; D not resolved. The CDR3 is made up of 13 amino acids. CDR1 and CDR2 from the germline V gene are MNHEY and SVGAGI. Trimming shortened V by 9 bases and J by 3 bases, and 14 bases separated the two germline ends. This chain's CDR3 is CASRITVDYGYTF. In nucleotides, the CDR3 is TGTGCCAGTAGAATCACAGTGGACTATGGCTACACCTTC.

At least ten counts were recorded for this clonotype. The chain recombines TRBV6-5 with TRBJ2-7; 10 nucleotides align to TRBD2. The germline V gene has CDR1 MNHEY and CDR2 SVGAGI. Losses at the gene ends were 4 bases for V and 2 bases for J; bases not matched to a gene: 2. The CDR3 totals 14 residues. As DNA, the CDR3 is TGTGCCAGCAGTTGGACTAGCGGTCCCTACGAGCAGTACTTC. Its translation is CASSWTSGPYEQYF.

About this clonotype itself: This may be a read error, as it is one base from a much larger clone. The chain couples TRBV3-1 to TRBJ1-5, with D perhaps matching TRBD1 (5 bases). Germline CDR1 and CDR2: LGHDT and YNNKEL (reference sequence). The CDR3 contains 14 residues. Written as DNA, the CDR3 is TGTGCCAGCAGCCAATCACGGGGCAATCAGCTCCAGCATTTT. Amino acids: CASSQSRGNQLQHF.

For this clonotype: A much larger clone lies one base from this, so it may be a read error. This chain joins TRBV7-9 and TRBJ2-2; weak D call: TRBD2 (5 bases). The CDR3 has 16 residues. Deletions cut 6 bases from V and 3 bases from J, with 17 bases between. The V gene's germline CDR1 is SEHNR and CDR2 FQNEAQ (reference sequence). This CDR3 is CASRWAFSGDTGELFF. The CDR3 nucleotides read TGTGCCAGCAGATGGGCCTTCAGCGGAGACACCGGGGAGCTGTTTTTT.

This clonotype was counted many times. The DNA of the CDR3 is TGTGCCAGCAGCACCGGGACAGGGTATGGCTACACCTTC. It yields the protein CASSTGTGYGYTF. The chain employs TRBV28 and TRBJ1-2; TRBD1 aligns across 9 bases. CDR3 length: 13 amino acids. V lost 6 bases and J lost 5; bases outside the gene matches: 4. Germline lookup yields CDR1 MDHEN and CDR2 SYDVKM.